One sample yielded the 10 T cell receptor beta chains listed below, sequenced in a study of T-cell memory formation after mild COVID-19. Via MiXCR, TCRdb re-called the 5' RACE reads, giving one row per CDR3 protein. The sample lists roughly 450,000 distinct CDR3 sequences, 18% seen once, with about 12% in the top ten. The sequencing input was PBMCs or a T cell subset sorted from them (not recorded which). The receptors were sampled from an adult woman who had mild COVID-19 (a few samples of this study predate the infection). Cell type and time point are not known.

The rearrangement links TRBV24-1 to TRBJ2-2, with D possibly being TRBD1 or TRBD2 (5 bases each). This CDR3 has 13 residues. Trimming took off 6 bases at V and 5 bases at J, with 9 bases between the two ends. CDR1 and CDR2 (germline): KGHDR, SFDVKD. CDR3 in DNA: TGTGCCACCAGTATGGGGGTTACCGGGGAGCTGTTTTTT. This sequence encodes CATSMGVTGELFF.

Only a few counts were recorded for this clonotype. This chain joins TRBV7-8 and TRBJ2-7, with 8 bases identical to TRBD1. V shed 5 bases, J shed 3 bases, and the junction held 6 bases outside the gene matches. This CDR3 is 14 amino acids long. CDR1 is SGHVS and CDR2 is FQNEAQ in the germline V gene. The DNA for the CDR3 is TGTGCCAGCAGCCCAGACAGGGGAGACTACGAGCAGTACTTC. This translates into CASSPDRGDYEQYF. The full variable domain, rest sourced from reference TRBV7-8 and TRBJ2-7, is GAGVSQSPRYKVAKRGQDVALRCDPISGHVSLFWYQQALGQGPEFLTYFQNEAQLDKSGLPSDRFFAERPEGSVSTLKIQRTQQEDSAVYLCASSPDRGDYEQYFGPGTRLTVT.

This rearrangement joins TRBV7-9 to TRBJ2-2, with 15 bases lining up with TRBD2. CDR1 is SEHNR, CDR2 FQNEAQ, per germline (reference sequence). The CDR3 sequence is 17 residues long. The V gene end was trimmed by 4 bases and the J gene end by 1 base; junction bases not matched to a gene: 1. CDR3 loop: CASSSGLAGGNTGELFF. The CDR3 DNA sequence: TGTGCCAGCAGCTCGGGACTAGCGGGAGGGAACACCGGGGAGCTGTTTTTT.

This clonotype was observed at least ten times. The J gene is TRBJ2-7, the V gene TRBV5-1, with D perhaps matching TRBD1 (5 bases). This CDR3 has 19 residues. V lost 2 bases to trimming and J lost 3 bases, with 27 bases between them. The germline V gene has CDR1 SGHRS and CDR2 YFSETQ. For the CDR3, the DNA is TGCGCCAGCAGCTTCCGGACCCTTGAAGTTGGACAAGGGGACTACGAGCAGTACTTC. This sequence encodes CASSFRTLEVGQGDYEQYF.

This clonotype was seen a handful of times. V usage is TRBV5-1 and J usage is TRBJ1-2; D unclear. The length of the CDR3 is 13 residues. V lost 5 bases, J lost 2 bases, and 10 bases lay in between. Looked up from germline, CDR1 is SGHRS and CDR2 is YFSETQ. The CDR3 loop is CASRVAGNYGYTF. The CDR3, as DNA: TGCGCCAGCAGGGTAGCGGGGAACTATGGCTACACCTTC.

The rearrangement uses TRBV27 and TRBJ2-1, with 7 positions matching TRBD1. With 4 bases clipped from V and 0 bases from J, the junction kept 3 bases outside the gene matches. The germline V gene has CDR1 MNHEY and CDR2 SMNVEV (reference sequence). This CDR3 has 15 residues. The DNA for the CDR3 is TGTGCCAGCAGTTCCCGGGACAGCTCCTACAATGAGCAGTTCTTC. This codes for CASSSRDSSYNEQFF.

This clonotype was found a few times. This chain uses TRBV4-3 with TRBJ2-4; tentatively, D is TRBD2 (5 bases). V lost 0 bases to trimming and J lost 9 bases, with 12 bases between them. This CDR3 has 14 residues. From germline, CDR1 is LGHNA and CDR2 YSLEER. In DNA form, the CDR3 reads TGCGCCAGCAGCCAAGATACGTTTGGGAGCATTCAGTACTTC. This gives the protein CASSQDTFGSIQYF.

Only a few counts were recorded for this clonotype. This rearrangement joins TRBV9 to TRBJ2-1; D not resolved. This CDR3 has 15 residues. V lost 2 bases and J lost 1, with 10 bases in between. Germline-derived CDR1 and CDR2 are SGDLS and YYNGEE. CDR3 DNA sequence: TGTGCCAGCAGCGTCGAGCTAGAGTCCTACAATGAGCAGTTCTTC. Its protein is CASSVELESYNEQFF. Full variable domain (missing parts from reference TRBV9 and TRBJ2-1): DSGVTQTPKHLITATGQRVTLRCSPRSGDLSVYWYQQSLDQGLQFLIQYYNGEERAKGNILERFSAQQFPDLHSELNLSSLELGDSALYFCASSVELESYNEQFFGPGTRLTVL.

This clonotype was counted only a few times. The chain combines TRBV21-1 with TRBJ1-1; the DNA was not used to check the table's D call, TRBD1. TRBV21-1 is a listed pseudogene. This CDR3 contains 15 residues. CDR3 sequence (DNA): TGTGCCAGCAGCAAAGAACAGGGTAATCGCACTGAAGCTTTCTTT. This translates into CASSKEQGNRTEAFF.

There are a few counts of this clonotype. This CDR3 is CASSQDLAGGNTGELFF. The DNA of the CDR3 is TGCGCCAGCAGCCAAGATCTAGCGGGGGGCAACACCGGGGAGCTGTTTTTT. The chain couples TRBV4-1 to TRBJ2-2, with 11 positions matching TRBD2. The CDR3 covers 17 residues. Germline V gene sequence: CDR1 MGHRA, CDR2 YSYEKL. Unmatched junction bases numbered 2, after V lost 0 bases and J lost 2 bases.